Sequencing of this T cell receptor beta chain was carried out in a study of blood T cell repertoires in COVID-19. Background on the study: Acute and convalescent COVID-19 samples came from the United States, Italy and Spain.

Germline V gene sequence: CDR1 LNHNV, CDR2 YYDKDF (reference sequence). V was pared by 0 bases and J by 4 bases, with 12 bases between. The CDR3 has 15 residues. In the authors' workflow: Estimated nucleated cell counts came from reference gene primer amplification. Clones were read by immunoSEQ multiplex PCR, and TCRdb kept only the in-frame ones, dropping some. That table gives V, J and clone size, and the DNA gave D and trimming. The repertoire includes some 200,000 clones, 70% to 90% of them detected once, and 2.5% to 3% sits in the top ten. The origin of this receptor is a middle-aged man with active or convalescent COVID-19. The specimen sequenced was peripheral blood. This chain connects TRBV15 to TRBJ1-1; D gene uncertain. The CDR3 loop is CATSRDRWEGTEAFF. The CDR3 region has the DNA TGTGCCACCAGCAGAGATAGGTGGGAGGGCACTGAAGCTTTCTTT.